These 6 T cell receptor beta chains share one sample of origin, sequenced in a study of PD-L1 blockade in urothelial cancer. Using immunoSEQ multiplex PCR, the repertoire was profiled, and TCRdb retains in-frame clones only, with some absent. Of some 120,000 clones listed, around 93% are singletons. Time point here: peripheral blood 6 weeks after treatment start. The sample in question was PBMCs, obtained around atezolizumab (anti-PD-L1) treatment. Source of these receptors: a man aged 60 to 75 with urothelial cancer.

This chain joins TRBV29-1 and TRBJ2-7; 10 bases are shared with TRBD1. Losses at the gene ends were 7 bases for V and 2 bases for J; bases not matched to a gene: 2. CDR1 and CDR2 from the germline V gene are SQVTM and ANQGSEA. The CDR3 is 12 amino acids. CDR3 in amino acids: CSAGQGAYEQYF. CDR3 nucleotide sequence: TGCAGCGCCGGACAGGGGGCCTACGAGCAGTACTTC.

This clone was detected once. The V call is TRBV6-5, the J call TRBJ2-7; unclear D gene. The germline CDR1 and CDR2 sequences are MNHEY and SVGAGI. The CDR3 runs to 12 residues. Trimming cost V 2 bases and J 2 bases, with 4 bases left between them. In nucleotides, the CDR3 is TGTGCCAGCAGTTACCGGGCCTACGAGCAGTACTTC. Protein product: CASSYRAYEQYF.

The rearrangement joins TRBV27 to TRBJ2-1; D perhaps matches TRBD2 (6 bases). From germline, CDR1 is MNHEY and CDR2 SMNVEV (reference sequence). With 1 base removed from V and 0 bases from J, the gap between germline ends came to 10 bases. The CDR3 runs 16 residues. CDR3 nucleotides: TGTGCCAGCAGTTTATTGGAGGGGATCTCCTACAATGAGCAGTTCTTC. It encodes CASSLLEGISYNEQFF.

V is TRBV7-6 and J is TRBJ2-3, with D perhaps matching TRBD2 (6 bases). V lost 5 bases and J 2 bases, leaving 20 bases between the germline ends. The germline V gene encodes CDR1 SGHVS and CDR2 FNYEAQ. This CDR3 has 17 amino acids. CDR3 amino acids: CASSPRIGTGVTDTQYF. Here the CDR3 DNA reads TGTGCCAGCAGCCCTAGGATTGGTACGGGAGTCACAGATACGCAGTATTTT.

The CDR3 nucleotides are TGCGCCAGCAGCTTGAGTAGCCAAGAGACCCAGTACTTC. Its protein product is CASSLSSQETQYF. The gene calls are TRBV5-1 and TRBJ2-5; no firm D call. The CDR3 length is 13 residues. The germline gives CDR1 SGHRS, CDR2 YFSETQ. V was clipped by 1 base and J by 1 base, with 5 bases between them.

V is TRBV2 and J is TRBJ1-2; maybe TRBD1 (6 bases). Deletions cut 5 bases from V and 10 bases from J, with 14 bases between. The CDR3 is 12 amino acids. Germline CDR1 is SNHLY and CDR2 is FYNNEI. The CDR3 here is CASSPDRSYYTF. CDR3 DNA sequence: TGTGCCAGCAGTCCGGACAGAAGTTACTACACCTTC.